This T cell receptor (beta chain) emerged from a study of cytomegalovirus exposure and HLA in healthy donors. Study information: As released early, the data held roughly 85 million unique TCRs from HLA-typed donors. Points from the study as a whole: As was reported, the HLA-A and HLA-B alleles of most subjects were accurately predicted from TCR beta sequences.

Vbeta (60) and Jbeta (13) primers were used in the PCR. Authors' data handling: About 83 million unique TCR beta chains, roughly 11 million shared, were counted in a later analysis. This table comes from immunoSEQ multiplex PCR, and its TCRdb copy is limited to in-frame clones, with some not included. V and J calls and clone size are copied from that table; D and trimming were computed from the DNA. The sample lists approximately 190,000 clones; roughly 74% were seen once. A remark on this clone: Its specificity is not known.

Trimming shortened V by 3 bases and J by 2 bases, and 12 bases separated the two germline ends. Germline loops: CDR1 MRHNA, CDR2 SNTAGT. The CDR3 covers 15 residues. V and J are TRBV6-4 and TRBJ2-3; D might be TRBD2 (6 bases). Sequencing was performed on PBMCs. The clonotype originates from a woman aged 25 to 39 in good health and CMV-seropositive. The CDR3 nucleotides read TGTGCCAGCAGTGATGGCGGGACCATCACAGATACGCAGTATTTT. It is translated as CASSDGGTITDTQYF.